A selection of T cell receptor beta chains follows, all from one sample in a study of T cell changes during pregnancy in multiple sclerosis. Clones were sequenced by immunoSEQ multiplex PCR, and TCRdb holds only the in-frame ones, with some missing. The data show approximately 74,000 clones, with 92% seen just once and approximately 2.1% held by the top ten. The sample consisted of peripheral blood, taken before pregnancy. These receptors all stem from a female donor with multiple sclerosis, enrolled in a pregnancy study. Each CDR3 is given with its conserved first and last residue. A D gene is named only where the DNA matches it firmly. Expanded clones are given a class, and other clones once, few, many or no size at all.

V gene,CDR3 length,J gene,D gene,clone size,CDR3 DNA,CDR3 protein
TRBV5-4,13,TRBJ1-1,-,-,TGTGCTTCTAAAGCCGCGCTCGGGGCTGAAGCTTTCTTT,CASKAALGAEAFF
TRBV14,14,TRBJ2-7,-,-,TGTGCCAGCAGCCTCGGCGGGACCACCTACGAGCAGTACTTC,CASSLGGTTYEQYF
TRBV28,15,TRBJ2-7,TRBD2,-,TGTGCCAGCAGGGCCGGGACTAGCGGGAGGTACGAGCAGTACTTC,CASRAGTSGRYEQYF
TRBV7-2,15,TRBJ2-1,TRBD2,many,TGTGCCAGCAGCCGGTCCGGGACTAAATTCAATGAGCAGTTCTTC,CASSRSGTKFNEQFF
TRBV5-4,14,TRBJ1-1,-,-,TGTGCCAGCAGCTTGGGCAGGGAGGAATCTGAAGCTTTCTTT,CASSLGREESEAFF
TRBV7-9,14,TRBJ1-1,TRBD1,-,TGTGCCAGCAGCCCGGACAGGGTGACCACTGAAGCTTTCTTT,CASSPDRVTTEAFF
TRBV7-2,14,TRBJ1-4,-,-,TGTGCCAGCAGCTTAGAACAGGGTAACGAAAAACTGTTTTTT,CASSLEQGNEKLFF
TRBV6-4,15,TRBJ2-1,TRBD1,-,TGTGCCAGCAGTGACGGGCAGGGGGCGGGCAATGAGCAGTTCTTC,CASSDGQGAGNEQFF
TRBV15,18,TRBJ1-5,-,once,TGTGCCACCAGCAGATCACCGGGGACTCCACTGGGCAATCAGCCCCAGCATTTT,CATSRSPGTPLGNQPQHF
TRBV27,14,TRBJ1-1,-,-,TGTGCCAGCAGTTTTAGAGGCCGTGGCACTGAAGCTTTCTTT,CASSFRGRGTEAFF
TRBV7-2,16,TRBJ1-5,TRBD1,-,TGTGCCAGCAGCTTGTCCAGGGGGTTCGGCAATCAGCCCCAGCATTTT,CASSLSRGFGNQPQHF
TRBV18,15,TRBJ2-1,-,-,TGTGCCAGCTCACCAAGGGGGAGCTCCTACAATGAGCAGTTCTTC,CASSPRGSSYNEQFF
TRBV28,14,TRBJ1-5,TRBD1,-,TGTGCCAGCAGTTCGACAGGGCGCCTTTGGGCCCAGCATTTT,CASSSTGRLWAQHF
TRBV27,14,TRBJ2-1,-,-,TGTGCCAGCAGTGATATGAGCTCCTACAATGAGCAGTTCTTC,CASSDMSSYNEQFF
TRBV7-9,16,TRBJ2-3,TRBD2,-,TGTGCCAGCAGCTTGTTGGCTAGCGGGAGGGCAGATACGCAGTATTTT,CASSLLASGRADTQYF
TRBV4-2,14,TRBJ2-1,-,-,TGTGCCAGCAGCCAAGAAACCCAGGAGGGTGAGCAGTTCTTC,CASSQETQEGEQFF
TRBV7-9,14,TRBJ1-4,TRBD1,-,TGTGCCAGCAGCTCCGGGACAGTTAATGAAAAACTGTTTTTT,CASSSGTVNEKLFF
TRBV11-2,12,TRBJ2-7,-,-,TGTGCCAGCAGCTTATCGGGGGACGAGCAGTACTTC,CASSLSGDEQYF
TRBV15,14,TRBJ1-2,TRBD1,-,TGTGCCACCAGCACCCGACAGGGGTTGAGTGGCTACACCTTC,CATSTRQGLSGYTF
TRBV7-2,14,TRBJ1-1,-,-,TGTGCCAGCAGCTACGTACAGGGAGTCACTGAAGCTTTCTTT,CASSYVQGVTEAFF
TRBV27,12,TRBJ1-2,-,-,TGTGCCAGCGGGGCGGGATGGGATGGCTACACCTTC,CASGAGWDGYTF
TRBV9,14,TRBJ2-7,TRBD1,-,TGTGCCAGCAGCACCGGGACAGGGGGATACGAGCAGTACTTC,CASSTGTGGYEQYF
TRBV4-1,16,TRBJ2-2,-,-,TGCGCCAGCAGCCCAGAAGGTTGGGGTCAGGGCGGGGAGCTGTTTTTT,CASSPEGWGQGGELFF
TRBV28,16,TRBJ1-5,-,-,TGTGCCAGCAGCCCACCCGGGGGGATTATTTATCAGCCCCAGCATTTT,CASSPPGGIIYQPQHF
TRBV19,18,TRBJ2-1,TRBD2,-,TGTGCCAGTAGTATAGTGGGGCCGACTAGCGGCCTGTACAATGAGCAGTTCTTC,CASSIVGPTSGLYNEQFF
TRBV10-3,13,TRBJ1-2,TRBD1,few,TGTGCCACCGGGACAGCCAATTCCTATGGCTACACCTTC,CATGTANSYGYTF